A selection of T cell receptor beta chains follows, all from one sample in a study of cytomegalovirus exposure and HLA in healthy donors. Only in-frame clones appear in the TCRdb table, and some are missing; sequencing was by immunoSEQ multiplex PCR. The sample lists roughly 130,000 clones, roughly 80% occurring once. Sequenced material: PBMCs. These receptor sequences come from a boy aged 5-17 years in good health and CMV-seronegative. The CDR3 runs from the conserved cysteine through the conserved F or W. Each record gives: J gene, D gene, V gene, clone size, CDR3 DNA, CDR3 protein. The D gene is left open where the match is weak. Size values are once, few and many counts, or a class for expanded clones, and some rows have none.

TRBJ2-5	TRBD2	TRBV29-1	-	TGCAGCGTTGAGGAACTAGCGGGAGGGGTGGAGACCCAGTACTTC	CSVEELAGGVETQYF
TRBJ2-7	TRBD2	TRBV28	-	TGTGCCAGCAGGCTAGCGGGCTACGAGCAGTACTTC	CASRLAGYEQYF
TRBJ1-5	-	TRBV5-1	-	TGCGCCAGCCCCCCGAAGGGCCGGGGTGACGGGCCCCAGCATTTT	CASPPKGRGDGPQHF
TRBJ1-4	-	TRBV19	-	TGTGCCAGTAGTCCCTCCGGGAAGACTAATGAAAAACTGTTTTTT	CASSPSGKTNEKLFF
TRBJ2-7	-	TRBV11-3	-	TGTGCCAGCAGCCCAGGGAAGCACCCGATTTTTGGACACTACGAGCAGTACTTC	CASSPGKHPIFGHYEQYF
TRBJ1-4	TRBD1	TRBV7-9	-	TGTGCCAGCAGCCCTGGACAGGGGTGGCAGGCAGAAAAACTGTTTTTT	CASSPGQGWQAEKLFF
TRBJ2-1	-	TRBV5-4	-	TGTGCCAGCAGCTTGGCCGGGGGACTTCTGGGATACAATGAGCAGTTCTTC	CASSLAGGLLGYNEQFF
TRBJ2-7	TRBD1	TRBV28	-	TGTGCCAGCAGTTCCTCGGGACAGGGGTACGAATACGAGCAGTACTTC	CASSSSGQGYEYEQYF
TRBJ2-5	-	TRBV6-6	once	TGTGCCACCAGGGGGGCTCAAGAGACCCAGTACTTC	CATRGAQETQYF
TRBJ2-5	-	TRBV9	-	TGTGCCAGCAGCGTAAACCACGCGGAGACCCAGTACTTC	CASSVNHAETQYF
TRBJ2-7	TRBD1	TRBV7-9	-	TGTGCCAGCACCCCCGCCAGCGGACAGGGGATCTACGAGCAGTACTTC	CASTPASGQGIYEQYF
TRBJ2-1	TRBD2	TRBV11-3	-	TGTGCCAGCAGCTTAGGCGGGAGCGGGGCACCGTCCTACAATGAGCAGTTCTTC	CASSLGGSGAPSYNEQFF
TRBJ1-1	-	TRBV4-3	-	TGCGCCAGCAGCCCCGGCCCGGGGACTGAAGCTTTCTTT	CASSPGPGTEAFF
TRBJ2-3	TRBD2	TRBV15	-	TGTGCCACCAGCAGCGATAGCGGGAGGCGGGATACGCAGTATTTT	CATSSDSGRRDTQYF
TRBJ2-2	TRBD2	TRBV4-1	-	TGCGCCAGCAGCCAAGATAGGCTAGCGGGAGGGCGGTGGACCGGGGAGCTGTTTTTT	CASSQDRLAGGRWTGELFF
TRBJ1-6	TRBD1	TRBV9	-	TGTGCCAGCAGCGTACAGGGGGGTGGTTCACCCCTCCACTTT	CASSVQGGGSPLHF
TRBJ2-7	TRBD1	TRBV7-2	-	TGTGCCAGCAGCCGGGACAGGGGCGAGTTAGAGCAGTACTTC	CASSRDRGELEQYF
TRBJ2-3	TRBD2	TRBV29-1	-	TGCAGCGCCGAGGGACTAGCGGGCGGGGGGCAGTATTTT	CSAEGLAGGGQYF
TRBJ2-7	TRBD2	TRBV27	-	TGTGCCAGCACCCTCGCGGCGGGAGTGAAGGAGCAGTACTTC	CASTLAAGVKEQYF
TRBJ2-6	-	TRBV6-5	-	TGTGCCAGCAGTTACCGGGGATTATATGGGGCCAACGTCCTGACTTTC	CASSYRGLYGANVLTF
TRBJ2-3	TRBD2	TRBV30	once	TGTGCCTGGGGACCCCGGGACTACCTCACAGATACGCAGTATTTT	CAWGPRDYLTDTQYF
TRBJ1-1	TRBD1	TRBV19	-	TGTGCCAGTAGTATTCAGGGGGACACTGAAGCTTTCTTT	CASSIQGDTEAFF
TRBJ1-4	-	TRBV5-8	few	TGTGCCAGCAGCTTGGGCGAGGTCGCAACTAATGAAAAACTGTTTTTT	CASSLGEVATNEKLFF
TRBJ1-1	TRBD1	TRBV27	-	TGTGCCAGCAGGCCTGACAGGGGACAAACTGAAGCTTTCTTT	CASRPDRGQTEAFF
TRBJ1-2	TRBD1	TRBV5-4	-	TGTGCCAGCAGCTCCGGTGGGACAGGGGGAAACTATGGCTACACCTTC	CASSSGGTGGNYGYTF
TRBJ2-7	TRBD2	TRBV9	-	TGTGCCAGCAGCGTAGGGGGGGGATTCTCCTACGAGCAGTACTTC	CASSVGGGFSYEQYF
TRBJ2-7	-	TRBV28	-	TGTGCCAGCAGTTTTGGGGGGAGGGGGGCCAGCTCCTACGAGCAGTACTTC	CASSFGGRGASSYEQYF
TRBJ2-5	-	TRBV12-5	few	TGTGCTAGTGGGGAGGAGGAGCTAGAGACCCAGTACTTC	CASGEEELETQYF
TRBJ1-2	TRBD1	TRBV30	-	TGTGCCTGGAGTGGTTGGACAGGGGCGGAGGGCTACACCTTC	CAWSGWTGAEGYTF
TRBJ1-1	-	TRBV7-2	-	TGTGCCAGCACCAAAGGGAGGGCCTCGATGAACACTGAAGCTTTCTTT	CASTKGRASMNTEAFF
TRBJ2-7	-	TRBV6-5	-	TGTGCCACCCAGGGCGGGGCCTCCTACGAGCAGTACTTC	CATQGGASYEQYF
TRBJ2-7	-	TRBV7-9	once	TGTGCCAGCAGCCAGATCTTAGAGCAGTACTTC	CASSQILEQYF
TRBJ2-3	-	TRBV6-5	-	TGTGCCAGCAGTTTGGGGACGGGACTTATGGATACGCAGTATTTT	CASSLGTGLMDTQYF
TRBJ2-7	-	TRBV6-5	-	TGTGCCAGCAGTGTTTACAGGGTCTCCTACGAGCAGTACTTC	CASSVYRVSYEQYF
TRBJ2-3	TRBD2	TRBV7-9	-	TGTGCCAGCAGCTTAGTCACTAGCGGGAACACAGATACGCAGTATTTT	CASSLVTSGNTDTQYF
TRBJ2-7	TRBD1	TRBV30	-	TGTGCCTGGACGTTGACAGGGTCCCACGAGCAGTACTTC	CAWTLTGSHEQYF
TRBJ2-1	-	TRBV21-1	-	TGTGCCAGCAGCACCCCCCCGGGACATTGCTCTACTGAGCAGTTCTTC	CASSTPPGHCSTEQFF
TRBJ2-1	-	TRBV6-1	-	TGTGCCAGCAGTGGTTCGGGTGGTTGGGTCAATGAGCAGTTCTTC	CASSGSGGWVNEQFF
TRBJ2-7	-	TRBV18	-	TGTGCCAGCTCACAAGGACTCTCCTACGAGCAGTACTTC	CASSQGLSYEQYF
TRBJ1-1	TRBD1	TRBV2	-	TGTGCCAGCAGAGGACAGGGGCCTGAAGCTTTCTTT	CASRGQGPEAFF
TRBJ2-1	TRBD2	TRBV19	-	TGTGCCAGTAGTGCACGTTGGGCCGGGACTAGCGGGGGCTACAATGAGCAGTTCTTC	CASSARWAGTSGGYNEQFF
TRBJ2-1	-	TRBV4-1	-	TGCGCCAGCAGCCAAGATTTAACTCCTTCCTACAATGAGCAGTTCTTC	CASSQDLTPSYNEQFF
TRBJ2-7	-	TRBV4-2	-	TGTGCCAGCAGCCAAGAGTCGACAGAAACCTACGAGCAGTACTTC	CASSQESTETYEQYF
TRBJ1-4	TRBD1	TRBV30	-	TGTGCCTGGAGGGGACAGGGGAATGAAAAACTGTTTTTT	CAWRGQGNEKLFF
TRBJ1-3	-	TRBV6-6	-	TGTGCCAGCAACGCAGGGCCTGGAAACACCATATATTTT	CASNAGPGNTIYF
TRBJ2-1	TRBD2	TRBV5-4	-	TGTGCCAGCAGCTTGGTCCTAGCGGGAGGAATTGAGCAGTTCTTC	CASSLVLAGGIEQFF
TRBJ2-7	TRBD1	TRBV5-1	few	TGCGCCAGCAGCCCGAGACAGGGGCCGGGGGAGCAGTACTTC	CASSPRQGPGEQYF
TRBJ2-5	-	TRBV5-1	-	TGCGCCAGCAACCGGCGGCTATTCTTCGGAGAGACCCAGTACTTC	CASNRRLFFGETQYF
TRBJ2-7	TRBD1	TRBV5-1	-	TGCGCCAGCAGCTTGGACAGGGGGGACTCCTACGAGCAGTACTTC	CASSLDRGDSYEQYF
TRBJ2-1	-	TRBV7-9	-	TGTGCCAGCACCATACAGGGGGCGACTAGCGGGAATGAGCAGTTCTTC	CASTIQGATSGNEQFF
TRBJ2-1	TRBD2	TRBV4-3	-	TGCGCCAGCAGCCAAGATTGGGACGGGAGGACCTCCTACAATGAGCAGTTCTTC	CASSQDWDGRTSYNEQFF
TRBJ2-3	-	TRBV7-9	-	TGTGCCAGCAGCTTCGAGCGAGATACGCAGTATTTT	CASSFERDTQYF
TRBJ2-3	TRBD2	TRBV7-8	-	TGTGCCAGCAGCTTAGCTCGCCGCGGGAGGGTGGGCACAGATACGCAGTATTTT	CASSLARRGRVGTDTQYF
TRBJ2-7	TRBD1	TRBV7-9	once	TGTGCCAGCAGCTTAGATATGGGACAGGGGGCAGGGGAGCAGTACTTC	CASSLDMGQGAGEQYF
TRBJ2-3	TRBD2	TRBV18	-	TGTGCCAGCTCACCAAGTCTAGCGGTTAGCACAGATACGCAGTATTTT	CASSPSLAVSTDTQYF
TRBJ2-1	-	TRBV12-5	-	TGTGCTAGTGGTTTGGCTAGCTCCCCTGAGCAGTTCTTC	CASGLASSPEQFF
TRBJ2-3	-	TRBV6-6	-	TGTGCCACCTACACGTGGGAGGACGGCACAGATACGCAGTATTTT	CATYTWEDGTDTQYF